The sequence of this T cell receptor beta chain was determined in a study of T cell repertoires in cytomegalovirus infection. CDR1 LGHNA and CDR2 YSLEER come from the germline V gene. Trimming took 2 bases from V and 3 from J, leaving 10 bases between them. CDR3 size: 14 residues. On this clonotype: Its antigen is as yet unknown.

TCRdb fed the reads into MiXCR, producing one record per CDR3 protein. The sample includes some 800,000 distinct CDR3 sequences, 25% to 30% of them seen just once. The sequence came from a human donor in good health (CMV status not recorded). Some clones in this sample may be carry-over from other donors' samples. The sequencing used cultured CD8+ T cells from PBMCs, collected from culture after CMV antigen stimulation. The chain recombines TRBV4-3 with TRBJ1-2; a weak D match, TRBD1 (5 bases). For the CDR3, the DNA is TGCGCCAGCAGCCAAAACTGGGGGGACTATGGCTACACCTTC. Its translation: CASSQNWGDYGYTF.